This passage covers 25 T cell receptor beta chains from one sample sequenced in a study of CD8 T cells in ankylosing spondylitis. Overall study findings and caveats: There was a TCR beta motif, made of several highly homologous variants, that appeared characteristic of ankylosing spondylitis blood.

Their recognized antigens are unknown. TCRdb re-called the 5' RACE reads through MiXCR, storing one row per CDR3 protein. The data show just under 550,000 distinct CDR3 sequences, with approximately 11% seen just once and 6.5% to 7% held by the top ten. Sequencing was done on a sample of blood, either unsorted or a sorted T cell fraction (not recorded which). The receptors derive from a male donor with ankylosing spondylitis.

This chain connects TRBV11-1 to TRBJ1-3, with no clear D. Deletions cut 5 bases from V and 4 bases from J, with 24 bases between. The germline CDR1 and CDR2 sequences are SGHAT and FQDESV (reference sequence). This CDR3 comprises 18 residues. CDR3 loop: CASSRSALYPDSGNTIYF. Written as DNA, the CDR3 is TGTGCCAGCAGCCGAAGTGCCTTATACCCGGATTCCGGAAACACCATATATTTT.

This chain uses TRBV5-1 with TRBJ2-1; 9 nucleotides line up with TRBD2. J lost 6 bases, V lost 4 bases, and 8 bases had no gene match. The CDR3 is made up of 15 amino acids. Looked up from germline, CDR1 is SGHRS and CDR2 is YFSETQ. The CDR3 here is CASSQTKAGGNEQFF. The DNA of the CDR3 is TGCGCCAGCAGCCAAACAAAAGCGGGGGGCAATGAGCAGTTCTTC.

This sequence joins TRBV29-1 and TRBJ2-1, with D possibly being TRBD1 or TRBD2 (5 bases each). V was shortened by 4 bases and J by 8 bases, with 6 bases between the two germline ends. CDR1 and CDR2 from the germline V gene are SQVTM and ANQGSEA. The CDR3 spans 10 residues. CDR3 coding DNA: TGCAGCGTTGGGGGGTATGAGCAGTTCTTC. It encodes CSVGGYEQFF.

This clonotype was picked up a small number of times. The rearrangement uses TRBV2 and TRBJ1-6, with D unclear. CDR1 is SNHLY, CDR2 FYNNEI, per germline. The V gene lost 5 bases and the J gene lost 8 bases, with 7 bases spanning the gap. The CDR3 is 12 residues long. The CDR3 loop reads CASSLHDSPLHF. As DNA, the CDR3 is TGTGCCAGCAGTCTCCACGATTCACCCCTCCACTTT.

The CDR3 region is CSVEADSQETQYF. The CDR3 DNA follows: TGCAGCGTTGAGGCGGACAGCCAAGAGACCCAGTACTTC. The V gene is TRBV29-1, the J gene TRBJ2-5, with a tentative D call TRBD1 (6 bases). Trimming cost V 3 bases and J 1 base, with 9 bases left between them. Germline V gene sequence: CDR1 SQVTM, CDR2 ANQGSEA. The CDR3 spans 13 residues.

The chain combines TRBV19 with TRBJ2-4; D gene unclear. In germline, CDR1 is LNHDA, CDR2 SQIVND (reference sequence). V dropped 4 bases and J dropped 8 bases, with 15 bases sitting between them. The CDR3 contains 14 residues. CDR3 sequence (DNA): TGTGCCAGTAGTAAGGACCGAGTTATTGACATTCAGTACTTC. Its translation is CASSKDRVIDIQYF.

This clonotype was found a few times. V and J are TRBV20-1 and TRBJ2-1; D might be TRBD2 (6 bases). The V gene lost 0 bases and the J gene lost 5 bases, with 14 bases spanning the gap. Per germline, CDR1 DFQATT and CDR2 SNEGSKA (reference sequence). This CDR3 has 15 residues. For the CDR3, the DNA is TGCAGTGCTAGAGATATCCGGGGGTGGAACAATGAGCAGTTCTTC. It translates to CSARDIRGWNNEQFF.

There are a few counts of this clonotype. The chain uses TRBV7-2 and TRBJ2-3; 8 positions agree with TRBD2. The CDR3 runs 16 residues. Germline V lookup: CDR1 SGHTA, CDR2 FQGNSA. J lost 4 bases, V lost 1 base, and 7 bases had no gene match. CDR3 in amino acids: CASSLVGTRGPDTQYF. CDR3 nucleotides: TGTGCCAGCAGCTTAGTTGGGACTAGAGGCCCAGATACGCAGTATTTT. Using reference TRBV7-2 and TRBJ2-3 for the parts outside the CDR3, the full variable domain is GAGVSQSPSNKVTEKGKDVELRCDPISGHTALYWYRQSLGQGLEFLIYFQGNSAPDKSGLPSDRFSAERTGGSVSTLTIQRTQQEDSAVYLCASSLVGTRGPDTQYFGPGTRLTVL.

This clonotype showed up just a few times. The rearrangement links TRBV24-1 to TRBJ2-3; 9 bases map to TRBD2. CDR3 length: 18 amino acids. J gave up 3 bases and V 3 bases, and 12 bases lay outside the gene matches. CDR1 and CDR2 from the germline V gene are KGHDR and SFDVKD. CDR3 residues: CATSDTAGGPSLTDTQYF. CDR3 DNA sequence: TGTGCCACCAGTGATACGGCGGGAGGGCCGAGTTTGACAGATACGCAGTATTTT.

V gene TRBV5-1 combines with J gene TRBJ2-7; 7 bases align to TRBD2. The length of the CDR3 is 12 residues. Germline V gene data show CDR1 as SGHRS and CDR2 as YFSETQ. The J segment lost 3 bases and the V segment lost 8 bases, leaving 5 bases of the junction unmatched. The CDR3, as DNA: TGCGCCAGAGACTCGGGGGGCTACGAGCAGTACTTC. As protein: CARDSGGYEQYF.

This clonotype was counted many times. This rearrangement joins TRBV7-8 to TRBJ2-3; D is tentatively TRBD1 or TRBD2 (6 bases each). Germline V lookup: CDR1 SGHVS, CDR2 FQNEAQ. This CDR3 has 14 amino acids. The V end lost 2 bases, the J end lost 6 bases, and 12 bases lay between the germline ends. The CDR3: CASSLLTGADTQYF. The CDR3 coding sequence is TGTGCCAGCAGCTTATTAACGGGGGCGGATACGCAGTATTTT. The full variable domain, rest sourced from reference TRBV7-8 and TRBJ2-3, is GAGVSQSPRYKVAKRGQDVALRCDPISGHVSLFWYQQALGQGPEFLTYFQNEAQLDKSGLPSDRFFAERPEGSVSTLKIQRTQQEDSAVYLCASSLLTGADTQYFGPGTRLTVL.

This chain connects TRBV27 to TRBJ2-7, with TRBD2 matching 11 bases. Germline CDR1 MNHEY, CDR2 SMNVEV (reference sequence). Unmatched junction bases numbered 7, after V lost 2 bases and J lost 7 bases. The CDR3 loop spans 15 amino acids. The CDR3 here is CASSLGSSGRREQYF. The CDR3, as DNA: TGTGCCAGCAGTTTAGGGTCTAGCGGGAGGCGTGAGCAGTACTTC.

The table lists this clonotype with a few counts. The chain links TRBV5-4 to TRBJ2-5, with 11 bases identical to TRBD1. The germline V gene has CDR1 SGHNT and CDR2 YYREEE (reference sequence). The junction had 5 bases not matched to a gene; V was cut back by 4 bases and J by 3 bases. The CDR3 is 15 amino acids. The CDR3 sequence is CASSPPGQGEETQYF. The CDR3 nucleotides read TGTGCCAGCAGCCCCCCGGGACAGGGGGAAGAGACCCAGTACTTC.

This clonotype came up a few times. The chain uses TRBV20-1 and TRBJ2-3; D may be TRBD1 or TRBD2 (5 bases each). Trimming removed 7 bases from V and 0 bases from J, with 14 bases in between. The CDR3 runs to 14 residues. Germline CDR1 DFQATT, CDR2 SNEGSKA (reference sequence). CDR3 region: CSGETDASTDTQYF. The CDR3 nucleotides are TGCAGTGGGGAGACAGATGCTAGCACAGATACGCAGTATTTT.

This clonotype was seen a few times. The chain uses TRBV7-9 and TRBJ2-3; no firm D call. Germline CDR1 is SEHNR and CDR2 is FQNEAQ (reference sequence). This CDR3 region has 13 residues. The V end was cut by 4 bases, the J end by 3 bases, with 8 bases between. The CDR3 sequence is CASSSPETDTQYF. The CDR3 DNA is TGTGCCAGCAGCTCCCCTGAGACAGATACGCAGTATTTT.

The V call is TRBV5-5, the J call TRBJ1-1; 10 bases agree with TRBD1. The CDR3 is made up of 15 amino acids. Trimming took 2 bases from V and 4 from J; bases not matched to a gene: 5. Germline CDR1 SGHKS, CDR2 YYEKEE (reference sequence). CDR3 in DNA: TGTGCCAGCAGCTTTTCGACAGGGGGCGTCACTGAAGCTTTCTTT. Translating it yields CASSFSTGGVTEAFF.

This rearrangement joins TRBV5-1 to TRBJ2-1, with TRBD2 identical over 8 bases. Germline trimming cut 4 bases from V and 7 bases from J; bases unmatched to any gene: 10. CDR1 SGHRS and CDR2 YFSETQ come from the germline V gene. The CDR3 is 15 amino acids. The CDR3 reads CASSIKREWENEQFF. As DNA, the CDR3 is TGCGCCAGCAGCATCAAGCGGGAGTGGGAAAATGAGCAGTTCTTC.

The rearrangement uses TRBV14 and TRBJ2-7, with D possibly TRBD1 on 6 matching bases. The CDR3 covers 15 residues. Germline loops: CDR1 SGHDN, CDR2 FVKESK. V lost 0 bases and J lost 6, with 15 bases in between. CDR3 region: CASSQDWNRALEQYF. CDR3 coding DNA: TGTGCCAGCAGCCAAGATTGGAACAGGGCCCTCGAGCAGTACTTC. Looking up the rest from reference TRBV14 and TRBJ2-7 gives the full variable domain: EAGVTQFPSHSVIEKGQTVTLRCDPISGHDNLYWYRRVMGKEIKFLLHFVKESKQDESGMPNNRFLAERTGGTYSTLKVQPAELEDSGVYFCASSQDWNRALEQYFGPGTRLTVT.

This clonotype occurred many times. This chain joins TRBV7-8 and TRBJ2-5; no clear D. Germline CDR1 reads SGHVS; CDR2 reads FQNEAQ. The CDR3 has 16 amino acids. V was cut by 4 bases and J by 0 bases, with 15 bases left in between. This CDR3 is CASSSRLSTNQETQYF. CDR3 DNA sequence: TGTGCCAGCAGCTCCCGTCTATCCACGAACCAAGAGACCCAGTACTTC.

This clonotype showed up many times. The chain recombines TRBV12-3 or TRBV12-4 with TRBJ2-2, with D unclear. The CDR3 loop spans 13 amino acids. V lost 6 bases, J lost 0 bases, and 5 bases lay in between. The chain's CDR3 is CASRTTNTGELFF. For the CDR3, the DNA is TGTGCCAGCAGAACTACGAACACCGGGGAGCTGTTTTTT.

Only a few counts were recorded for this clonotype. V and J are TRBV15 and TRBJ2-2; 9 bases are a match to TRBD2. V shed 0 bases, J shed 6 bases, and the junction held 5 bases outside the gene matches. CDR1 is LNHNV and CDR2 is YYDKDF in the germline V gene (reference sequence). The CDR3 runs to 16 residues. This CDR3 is CATSREIAGVAGELFF. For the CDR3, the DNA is TGTGCCACCAGCAGAGAAATAGCGGGGGTCGCCGGGGAGCTGTTTTTT.

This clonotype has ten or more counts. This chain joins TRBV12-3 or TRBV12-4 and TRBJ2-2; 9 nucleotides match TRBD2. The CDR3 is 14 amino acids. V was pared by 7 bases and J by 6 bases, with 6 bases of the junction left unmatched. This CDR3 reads CASTLGLAAGELFF. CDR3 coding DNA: TGTGCCAGCACCTTGGGACTAGCTGCCGGGGAGCTGTTTTTT.

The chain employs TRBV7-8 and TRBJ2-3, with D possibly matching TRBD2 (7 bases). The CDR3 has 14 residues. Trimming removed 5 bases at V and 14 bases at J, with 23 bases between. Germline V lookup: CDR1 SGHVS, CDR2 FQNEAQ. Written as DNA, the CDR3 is TGTGCCAGCAGCCTTCTAATTACTAGCGCGGGGGCGTATTTT. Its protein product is CASSLLITSAGAYF.

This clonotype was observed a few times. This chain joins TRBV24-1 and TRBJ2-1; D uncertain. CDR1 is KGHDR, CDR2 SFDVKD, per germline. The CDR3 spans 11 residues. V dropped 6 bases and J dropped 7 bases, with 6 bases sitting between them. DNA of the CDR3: TGTGCCACCAGTTTCGGGAATGAGCAGTTCTTC. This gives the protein CATSFGNEQFF.

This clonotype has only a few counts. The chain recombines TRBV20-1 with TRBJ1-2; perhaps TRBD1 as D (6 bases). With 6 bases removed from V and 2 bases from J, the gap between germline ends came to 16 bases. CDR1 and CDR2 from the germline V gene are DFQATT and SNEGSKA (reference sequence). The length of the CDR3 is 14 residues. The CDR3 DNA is TGCAGTGCAGATGGCCAAGGACAGAACTATGGCTACACCTTC. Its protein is CSADGQGQNYGYTF.